The sample holds a few counts of the clone carrying this T cell receptor beta chain. The data were obtained in a study of CD8+ T cells in alopecia areata. cDNA serving as the sequencing template came from extracted, reverse transcribed RNA. Assay used: immunoSEQ multiplex PCR; TCRdb lists only in-frame clones, some missing. The sample lists some 100,000 clones, more than 30% occurring once. Germline-derived CDR1 and CDR2 are SEHNR and FQNEAQ (reference sequence). V shed 6 bases, J shed 4 bases, and the junction held 14 bases outside the gene matches. The CDR3 length is 17 residues. Material: CD4+ T cells sorted from blood. The rearrangement uses TRBV7-9 and TRBJ2-5; 10 nucleotides match TRBD1. The origin of this receptor is a human donor with alopecia areata. In nucleotides, the CDR3 is TGTGCCAGCAGGGGGGACAGGGGTTCCGCTCTCGGAGAGACCCAGTACTTC. Its protein is CASRGDRGSALGETQYF.